The entry below gives a single T cell receptor beta chain sequence along with its context. Trimming removed 4 bases from V and 2 bases from J, with 14 bases in between. The length of the CDR3 is 16 residues. Per the authors' pipeline: It was from reference gene primer amplification that nucleated cell counts were estimated. Sequencing was performed with immunoSEQ multiplex PCR; in TCRdb, only in-frame clones are kept and a portion is missing. V and J calls and clone size are given by that table; D and trimming were obtained from the DNA. Of about 210,000 clones listed, 88% are singletons. This sample is part of a study of blood T cell repertoires in COVID-19. The overall study: Specimens from acute and convalescent COVID-19 originated in the United States, Italy and Spain. In each case, the material was cDNA or gDNA derived from T cells, B-cell-depleted T cells, or PBMCs.

This chain links TRBV23-1 with TRBJ2-2; perhaps TRBD1 as D (6 bases). TRBV23-1 is marked as an open reading frame, function uncertain. The specimen sequenced was peripheral blood. The TCR comes from a man aged 18 to 29 with active or convalescent COVID-19. The CDR3 DNA is TGCGCCAGCAGTCCCCAGGGGTCTTTAAACACCGGGGAGCTGTTTTTT. Translated: CASSPQGSLNTGELFF.